The present T cell receptor (beta chain) was sequenced within a study of CD8+ T cells in alopecia areata. Study summary: Oral tofacitinib, 5 to 10 mg twice daily, was given in an open-label trial. Overall study results and limits: More clonal than normal scalp was lesional scalp, particularly alopecia totalis/universalis.

For this clone: Antigen unknown.

RNA was isolated and reverse transcribed to cDNA, the sequencing template. Here immunoSEQ multiplex PCR was the method, and the copy in TCRdb shows in-frame clones only, minus some. In the table there are fewer than 200,000 clones, 50% to 65% of which are singletons. Regarding treatment: oral pan-JAK inhibitor, 5-10 mg twice daily. V was shortened by 1 base and J by 0 bases, with 10 bases between the two germline ends. This CDR3 is built from 17 residues. The germline V gene encodes CDR1 SEHNR and CDR2 FQNEAQ (reference sequence). The genes are TRBV7-9 and TRBJ2-6; D gene uncertain. The specimen comprised CD4+ T cells sorted from blood, sampled at week 24, from a patient treated with tofacitinib. The clonotype was recovered from a human donor with alopecia areata. The CDR3 spells CASSLVYRGSGANVLTF. The CDR3, as DNA: TGTGCCAGCAGCTTAGTTTACAGAGGCTCTGGGGCCAACGTCCTGACTTTC.